The 7 T cell receptor beta chains below were found in one sample sequenced in a study of response to subunit inactivated influenza vaccine. TCRdb used MiXCR to reprocess the RT-PCR reads, holding one entry per CDR3 protein. The sample shows about 240,000 distinct CDR3 sequences, 10% to 15% of them seen only once. The source material was non-naive T cells sorted from PBMCs, sampled 14 to 15 days before vaccination. These receptors all come from a man over 45 who received an inactivated influenza vaccine.

The chain joins TRBV10-3 to TRBJ2-7, with TRBD1 matching over 12 bases. The germline V gene encodes CDR1 ENHRY and CDR2 SYGVKD. The CDR3 extends over 15 amino acids. V dropped 2 bases and J dropped 7; count of bases not matched to a gene: 6. CDR3 residues: CAISETGQGAGEQYF. CDR3 in DNA: TGTGCCATCAGTGAGACGGGACAGGGGGCGGGTGAGCAGTACTTC.

The chain carries TRBV4-1 and TRBJ2-2, with D hard to call. Between the trimmed V and J ends, which lost 0 bases and 5 bases, there was a span of 7 bases. Germline V gives CDR1 MGHRA, CDR2 YSYEKL. CDR3 length equals 14 residues. CDR3 DNA: TGCGCCAGCAGCCAAGAAGGGATGACCGGGGAGCTGTTTTTT. This sequence encodes CASSQEGMTGELFF.

In its sample, this clonotype was seen a few times. The V gene is TRBV15, the J gene TRBJ2-5; D is ambiguous. Trimming removed 0 bases from V and 5 bases from J, with 7 bases in between. Germline CDR1 LNHNV, CDR2 YYDKDF (reference sequence). CDR3 size: 13 residues. CDR3 sequence: CATSRDFLETQYF. The CDR3 coding sequence is TGTGCCACCAGCAGAGATTTTCTGGAGACCCAGTACTTC.

This clonotype was counted between two and nine times. The V and J genes are TRBV19 and TRBJ1-1, with 7 bases lining up with TRBD1. The CDR3 sequence is 13 residues long. The V and J ends lost 5 bases and 7 bases, in that order; junction bases with no gene match: 7. The V gene's germline CDR1 is LNHDA and CDR2 SQIVND (reference sequence). CDR3 protein: CASSPGQQVEAFF. The CDR3 coding sequence is TGTGCCAGTAGTCCGGGACAGCAAGTTGAAGCTTTCTTT.

This clonotype was observed a few times. This chain connects TRBV10-3 to TRBJ1-3, with D possibly TRBD1 on 5 matching bases. CDR1 is ENHRY, CDR2 SYGVKD, per germline. There are 14 residues in the CDR3. The V end lost 7 bases, the J end lost 7 bases, and 17 bases lay between the germline ends. The CDR3 DNA sequence: TGTGCCATCACCCCAGGGATGACCGTGAACACCATATATTTT. Protein product: CAITPGMTVNTIYF.

There are a few counts of this clonotype. This chain joins TRBV5-1 and TRBJ2-7; weak D call: TRBD2 (6 bases). CDR3 length: 14 amino acids. The V end was cut by 6 bases, the J end by 2 bases, with 15 bases between. In germline, CDR1 is SGHRS, CDR2 YFSETQ. CDR3 DNA: TGCGCCAGCACCCCCGGGACGGGGGCCTACGAGCAGTACTTC. Translated, it gives CASTPGTGAYEQYF.

This clonotype was observed a few times. The gene calls are TRBV2 and TRBJ1-2, with 8 nucleotides matching TRBD1. The V segment lost 5 bases and the J segment 2 bases; nucleotides outside the gene matches: 4. This CDR3 region has 14 residues. Germline V gene lookup returns CDR1 SNHLY and CDR2 FYNNEI. Here the CDR3 DNA reads TGTGCCAGCAGTTTTTCAGGGGGCAACTATGGCTACACCTTC. This translates into CASSFSGGNYGYTF.